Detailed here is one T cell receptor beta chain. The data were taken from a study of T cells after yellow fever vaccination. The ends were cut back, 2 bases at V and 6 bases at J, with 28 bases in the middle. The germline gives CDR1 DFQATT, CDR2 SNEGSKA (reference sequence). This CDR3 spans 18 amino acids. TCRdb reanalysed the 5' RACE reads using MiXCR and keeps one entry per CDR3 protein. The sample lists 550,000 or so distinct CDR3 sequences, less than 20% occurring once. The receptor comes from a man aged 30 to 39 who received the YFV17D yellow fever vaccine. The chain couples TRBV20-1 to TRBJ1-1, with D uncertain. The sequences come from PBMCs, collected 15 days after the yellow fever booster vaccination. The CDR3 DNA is TGCAGTGCTAGATCGAGACAAATCCTGGGGTTCGAAGGAGCTGAAGCTTTCTTT. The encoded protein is CSARSRQILGFEGAEAFF.